The T cell receptor beta chain under discussion was sequenced for a study of T cell repertoires in cytomegalovirus infection (dated by TCRdb to between 2019 and 2020). About the full investigation: The HLA type of each donor mattered for the analysis, because public TCR beta signatures pointed to carriage of CMV infection along with the matching HLA type. The research as a whole found: The ex vivo response was dominated by HLA-C-restricted CMV-specific TCR beta clonotypes, and the single most frequent clonotype in two of eight donors was supplied by these HLA-C-restricted clonotypes. Carriers of CMV infection plus the relevant HLA type were discriminated by the cumulative frequency of public TCR beta family members in the study cohort and in an independent roughly 380-donor cohort.

The sample was run on an Illumina HiSeq 1500. The public sequencing data were trimmed at Q25 with fastp and processed into clonotypes with MiXCR by TCRdb, which kept only in-frame beta chains. Every CDR3 protein is listed once, alongside the most common genes and DNA of its rows. This sample lists more than 140,000 distinct CDR3 sequences; 5.5% to 7% were detected once. Roughly 17% of the sample lies in the top ten. The V and J ends are trimmed by 6 bases and 7 bases, leaving 13 bases between them. CDR1 and CDR2, per the germline V gene, are MNHEY and SVGEGT. CDR3 length: 13 amino acids, cysteine to phenylalanine. Kept here is only the CDR3 DNA, which spans 39 bases and is read in frame from base 1. To note about this clonotype: Its binding antigen is unknown. Base-call qualities are not available, and no considerably larger clone is one nucleotide away.

The sequence joins TRBV6-2 or TRBV6-3 to TRBJ2-1, with a weak D call of TRBD2 (6 bases match). The sample comprised PBMCs. This receptor was taken from a human donor in good health (CMV status not recorded). Some clones in this sample may be carry-over from other donors' samples. The sequenced DNA is TGTGCCAGCAGCTCCGGGAGACGAAATGAGCAGTTCTTC. Its protein product is CASSSGRRNEQFF.